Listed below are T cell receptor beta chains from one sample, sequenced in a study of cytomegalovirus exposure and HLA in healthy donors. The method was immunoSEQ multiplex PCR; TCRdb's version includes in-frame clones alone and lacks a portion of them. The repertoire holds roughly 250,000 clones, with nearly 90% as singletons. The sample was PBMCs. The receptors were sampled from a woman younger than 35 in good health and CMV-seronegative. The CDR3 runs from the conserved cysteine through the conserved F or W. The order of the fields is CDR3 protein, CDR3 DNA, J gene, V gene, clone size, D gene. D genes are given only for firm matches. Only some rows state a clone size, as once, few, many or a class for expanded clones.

CASRREDQPQHF	TGTGCCAGCAGGAGGGAGGATCAGCCCCAGCATTTT	TRBJ1-5	TRBV6-6	NA	NA
CASSSVGLLGASGANVLTF	TGTGCCAGCAGCTCAGTGGGACTATTGGGGGCCTCTGGGGCCAACGTCCTGACTTTC	TRBJ2-6	TRBV11-1	NA	NA
CASRDGGIGQPQHF	TGCGCCAGCAGAGATGGGGGGATCGGTCAGCCCCAGCATTTT	TRBJ1-5	TRBV10-2	NA	NA
CASSARTSGNTGELFF	TGTGCCAGCAGTGCCCGGACTAGCGGGAACACCGGGGAGCTGTTTTTT	TRBJ2-2	TRBV27	NA	TRBD2
CASSLTGITEAFF	TGCGCCAGCAGCTTGACAGGGATAACCGAAGCTTTCTTT	TRBJ1-1	TRBV5-1	NA	NA
CSVEWRGRDTDTQYF	TGCAGCGTTGAATGGCGGGGGCGTGACACAGATACGCAGTATTTT	TRBJ2-3	TRBV29-1	NA	NA
CASSYSAAPMNTEAFF	TGTGCCAGCAGTTACTCCGCGGCCCCCATGAACACTGAAGCTTTCTTT	TRBJ1-1	TRBV6-6	NA	NA
CASSLELAGAYNEQFF	TGCGCCAGCAGCTTGGAACTAGCGGGGGCCTACAATGAGCAGTTCTTC	TRBJ2-1	TRBV5-1	NA	TRBD2
CASSAFLSGTGTSPLHF	TGTGCCAGCAGTGCCTTTTTGTCCGGGACAGGGACTTCACCCCTCCACTTT	TRBJ1-6	TRBV27	NA	TRBD1
CASSAGQGLYEQYF	TGTGCCAGCAGCGCGGGACAGGGCCTCTACGAGCAGTACTTC	TRBJ2-7	TRBV6-1	NA	TRBD1
CASSHWGGTGELFF	TGTGCCAGCAGCCATTGGGGGGGAACCGGGGAGCTGTTTTTT	TRBJ2-2	TRBV4-2	NA	TRBD2
CASRQGENTGELFF	TGTGCCAGTAGACAGGGGGAGAACACCGGGGAGCTGTTTTTT	TRBJ2-2	TRBV19	few	TRBD1
CASSQDQGLISPLHF	TGCGCCAGCAGCCAAGATCAGGGGCTAATCTCACCCCTCCACTTT	TRBJ1-6	TRBV4-3	NA	NA
CASSGGGQAIYGYTF	TGTGCCAGCAGCGGGGGGGGACAGGCGATCTATGGCTACACCTTC	TRBJ1-2	TRBV5-4	NA	TRBD1
CASSYSLAGGYNEQFF	TGTGCCAGCAGTTACTCGTTAGCGGGGGGGTACAATGAGCAGTTCTTC	TRBJ2-1	TRBV6-5	NA	TRBD2
CSALGFGGYSTDTQYF	TGCAGCGCCCTCGGGTTCGGGGGGTACAGCACAGATACGCAGTATTTT	TRBJ2-3	TRBV29-1	NA	TRBD2
CASSDSLNTEAFF	TGCGCCAGCAGTGACAGTTTGAACACTGAAGCTTTCTTT	TRBJ1-1	TRBV10-1	NA	NA
CASSEKVRGSGELFF	TGTGCCAGCAGTGAAAAGGTTCGAGGGTCCGGGGAGCTGTTTTTT	TRBJ2-2	TRBV2	NA	NA
CASSLAGLANEKLFF	TGTGCCAGCAGCTTGGCAGGGTTGGCTAATGAAAAACTGTTTTTT	TRBJ1-4	TRBV5-8	NA	NA
CASSLSGTGVNGELFF	TGTGCCAGCAGTTTATCCGGGACAGGGGTGAACGGGGAGCTGTTTTTT	TRBJ2-2	TRBV27	NA	TRBD1
CASRVAQESYGYTF	TGTGCCAGCAGAGTCGCGCAGGAAAGCTATGGCTACACCTTC	TRBJ1-2	TRBV2	few	NA
CASSLQRGSSYNEQFF	TGTGCCAGCAGCTTACAGCGGGGAAGCTCCTACAATGAGCAGTTCTTC	TRBJ2-1	TRBV13	NA	TRBD2
CASSVIPTDRYNEQFF	TGTGCCAGCAGCGTAATTCCTACAGACAGATACAATGAGCAGTTCTTC	TRBJ2-1	TRBV9	NA	NA
CAWQGQGYGYTF	TGTGCCTGGCAGGGACAGGGCTATGGCTACACCTTC	TRBJ1-2	TRBV28	NA	TRBD1
CASSHGGQETQYF	TGTGCCAGCAGCCACGGGGGTCAAGAGACCCAGTACTTC	TRBJ2-5	TRBV6-6	NA	NA
CASSLLGTIPGGRTDTQYF	TGTGCCAGCAGTTTACTGGGAACGATCCCGGGGGGTCGCACAGATACGCAGTATTTT	TRBJ2-3	TRBV27	NA	TRBD2
CASSYQGGGGYGYTF	TGTGCCAGCAGTTACCAGGGGGGAGGAGGCTATGGCTACACCTTC	TRBJ1-2	TRBV6-5	NA	TRBD1
CARRSDTGELFF	TGTGCCAGGAGGAGCGACACCGGGGAGCTGTTTTTT	TRBJ2-2	TRBV6-1	NA	NA
CASSPGGLEQYF	TGTGCCAGCAGTCCAGGGGGGCTCGAGCAGTACTTC	TRBJ2-7	TRBV27	NA	NA
CASSTKSRTANTEAFF	TGTGCCAGTAGTACTAAATCCCGGACAGCAAACACTGAAGCTTTCTTT	TRBJ1-1	TRBV19	few	NA
CASSLWPGGATNEKLFF	TGCGCCAGCAGCTTATGGCCAGGGGGCGCGACTAATGAAAAACTGTTTTTT	TRBJ1-4	TRBV5-1	NA	TRBD1
CASSQQAINYGYTF	TGTGCCAGTAGTCAACAGGCGATTAACTATGGCTACACCTTC	TRBJ1-2	TRBV19	NA	NA
CASSIVYTLINEQYF	TGTGCCAGTAGTATAGTTTACACCCTCATCAACGAGCAGTACTTC	TRBJ2-7	TRBV19	NA	NA
CASSLEGESTDTQYF	TGTGCCAGCAGTCTCGAAGGAGAGAGCACAGATACGCAGTATTTT	TRBJ2-3	TRBV7-6	NA	NA
CASSLGSLREGSNEKLFF	TGTGCCAGCAGCTTGGGGAGCCTCCGGGAGGGGTCTAATGAAAAACTGTTTTTT	TRBJ1-4	TRBV5-6	once	NA
CASSPTMVLGADTQYF	TGTGCCAGCAGTCCCACTATGGTTTTAGGCGCAGATACGCAGTATTTT	TRBJ2-3	TRBV27	NA	NA
CASSLEDRAISYEQYF	TGTGCCAGCAGCCTAGAGGACAGGGCTATCTCCTACGAGCAGTACTTC	TRBJ2-7	TRBV2	NA	TRBD1
CAWSANRGHYGYTF	TGTGCCTGGAGTGCAAACAGGGGCCACTATGGCTACACCTTC	TRBJ1-2	TRBV30	NA	TRBD1
CSVAGRATGNTIYF	TGCAGCGTCGCGGGAAGAGCAACTGGAAACACCATATATTTT	TRBJ1-3	TRBV29-1	NA	NA
CASSLAGSGQRRNQPQHF	TGTGCCAGCAGCTTAGCGGGGTCGGGACAGAGACGCAATCAGCCCCAGCATTTT	TRBJ1-5	TRBV7-9	NA	TRBD1
CASSESPGRYGYTF	TGTGCCAGCAGTGAATCACCAGGGAGGTATGGCTACACCTTC	TRBJ1-2	TRBV6-1	few	NA
CASSAQRQLLYNEQFF	TGTGCCAGCAGCGCGCAAAGACAGCTTCTCTACAATGAGCAGTTCTTC	TRBJ2-1	TRBV7-6	once	NA
CASSQDRGQGAYNSPLHF	TGCGCCAGCAGCCAAGATAGAGGACAGGGGGCCTATAATTCACCCCTCCACTTT	TRBJ1-6	TRBV4-1	NA	TRBD1
CASTIIGGLTDTQYF	TGTGCCAGCACTATTATTGGGGGACTCACAGATACGCAGTATTTT	TRBJ2-3	TRBV28	NA	NA
CASSQDGLTNTGELFF	TGTGCCAGCAGCCAAGATGGACTCACAAACACCGGGGAGCTGTTTTTT	TRBJ2-2	TRBV4-2	NA	NA
CASSQMDRGSYEQYF	TGCGCCAGCAGCCAAATGGACAGGGGGTCCTACGAGCAGTACTTC	TRBJ2-7	TRBV4-1	NA	TRBD1
CASSSTENTEAFF	TGTGCCAGCAGCTCTACAGAGAACACTGAAGCTTTCTTT	TRBJ1-1	TRBV5-5	few	NA
CASSRGQGNLNTEAFF	TGTGCCAGCAGCCGGGGACAGGGGAATCTGAACACTGAAGCTTTCTTT	TRBJ1-1	TRBV13	NA	TRBD1
CASSWADYSNQPQHF	TGTGCCAGCAGTTGGGCAGATTATAGCAATCAGCCCCAGCATTTT	TRBJ1-5	TRBV6-6	few	NA
CASRQGYWDSPLHF	TGTGCCAGCAGGCAGGGCTATTGGGATTCACCCCTCCACTTT	TRBJ1-6	TRBV6-5	NA	NA
CASSLLGGRGIEAFF	TGCGCCAGCAGCTTGTTAGGTGGAAGGGGTATTGAAGCTTTCTTT	TRBJ1-1	TRBV5-1	NA	NA
CASSQVQGGTEAFF	TGCGCCAGCAGCCAAGTACAGGGGGGAACTGAAGCTTTCTTT	TRBJ1-1	TRBV4-1	NA	TRBD1
CASSQDHSGNTIYF	TGCGCCAGCAGCCAAGATCATTCTGGAAACACCATATATTTT	TRBJ1-3	TRBV4-1	many	NA
CASSRDRGPYYGYTF	TGCGCCAGCAGCCGGGACAGGGGGCCTTACTATGGCTACACCTTC	TRBJ1-2	TRBV4-3	NA	TRBD1
CAIGLGQGLYNEQFF	TGTGCCATAGGTCTAGGGCAGGGGCTCTACAATGAGCAGTTCTTC	TRBJ2-1	TRBV10-3	NA	NA
CAHGPGGSADTQYF	TGTGCACACGGTCCAGGGGGGAGTGCAGATACGCAGTATTTT	TRBJ2-3	TRBV10-3	NA	NA
CASSAGARVYSNQPQHF	TGTGCCAGCAGTGCAGGGGCTCGGGTTTATAGCAATCAGCCCCAGCATTTT	TRBJ1-5	TRBV6-1	NA	NA